Sequencing of this T cell receptor beta chain was carried out in a study of T cell changes during pregnancy in multiple sclerosis. TCRdb keeps only in-frame clones here, not all; method: immunoSEQ multiplex PCR. This sample yields under 85,000 clones, of which 75% to 95% are seen a single time; under 0.35% belongs to the top ten. Trimming shortened V by 1 base and J by 7 bases, and 12 bases separated the two germline ends. Germline assignment: CDR1 SGHRS and CDR2 YFSETQ. This CDR3 spans 14 amino acids. The rearrangement links TRBV5-1 to TRBJ2-4; D perhaps matches TRBD1 (6 bases). Sequencing used CD4+ T cells from peripheral blood mononuclear cells, obtained in the third trimester of pregnancy. This clonotype was sampled from a female donor in good health, enrolled as a control in a pregnancy study. CDR3 nucleotide sequence: TGCGCCAGCAGCTTGATCGAGGGGGAGAACATTCAGTACTTC. It is translated as CASSLIEGENIQYF.